This record covers a single T cell receptor (beta chain). The data belong to a study of control samples from healthy donors and cancer patients. Germline V lookup: CDR1 SNHLY, CDR2 FYNNEI. CDR3 size: 13 residues. V lost 6 bases, J lost 6 bases, and 15 bases lay in between. Method: immunoSEQ multiplex PCR; TCRdb's copy keeps in-frame clones and lacks some. Recorded for this sample: about 190,000 clones. This TCR was sampled from a woman aged 30 to 39 in good health. Sequenced input: blood. The chain recombines TRBV2 with TRBJ2-7, with D possibly called TRBD1 or TRBD2 (5 bases each). The chain's CDR3 is CASSRESVGEQYF. Written as DNA, the CDR3 is TGTGCCAGCAGCAGGGAGTCGGTGGGCGAGCAGTACTTC.